This entry lists 30 T cell receptor beta chains sequenced from one sample in a study of blood T cell repertoires in COVID-19. Sequencing was performed with immunoSEQ multiplex PCR; in TCRdb, only in-frame clones are kept and a portion is missing. Of some 300,000 clones in the sample, roughly 91% were seen once. The sequenced sample consisted of PBMCs or T cells enriched from blood (not recorded which). These receptors were collected from a woman aged 25 to 45 who had recovered from COVID-19.

This clone has a single count. The V gene is TRBV6-1, the J gene TRBJ1-6, with 8 nucleotides matching TRBD1. With V trimmed by 4 bases and J by 0 bases, 5 bases remained unmatched. This CDR3 is 17 amino acids long. CDR1 and CDR2 from the germline V gene are MNHNS and SASEGT. CDR3 coding DNA: TGTGCCAGCAGTGTCTTGACAGGGGACTCCTATAATTCACCCCTCCACTTT. Amino acids: CASSVLTGDSYNSPLHF.

This chain links TRBV6-4 with TRBJ2-1; a weak D match, TRBD2 (6 bases). This CDR3 is 16 amino acids long. Germline assignment: CDR1 MRHNA and CDR2 SNTAGT. V shed 2 bases and J shed 0 bases, with 11 bases lying between them. This CDR3 is CASSDTRGSSYNEQFF. The CDR3, as DNA: TGTGCCAGCAGTGACACTCGGGGGAGCTCCTACAATGAGCAGTTCTTC.

The chain carries TRBV12-3 or TRBV12-4 and TRBJ1-3; no firm D call. V lost 7 bases and J lost 2, with 9 bases in between. CDR3 length equals 13 residues. CDR3 in amino acids: CASMVYAGNTIYF. The CDR3 region has the DNA TGTGCCAGCATGGTCTACGCTGGAAACACCATATATTTT.

This clone was found once. V is TRBV18 and J is TRBJ1-2; 10 bases fit TRBD1. The V gene's germline CDR1 is KGHSH and CDR2 LQKENI. The CDR3 is 15 residues long. J gave up 4 bases and V 6 bases, and 8 bases lay outside the gene matches. CDR3 sequence reads: CASSPGTGDGYGYTF. DNA of the CDR3: TGTGCCAGCTCCCCCGGGACAGGGGACGGCTATGGCTACACCTTC.

The rearrangement links TRBV6-6 to TRBJ2-7; 7 bases match TRBD2. The V segment lost 2 bases and the J segment 2 bases; nucleotides outside the gene matches: 3. CDR1 MNHNY and CDR2 SVGAGI come from the germline V gene (reference sequence). This CDR3 has 14 amino acids. The CDR3 sequence: CASSYVGRTYEQYF. The CDR3 DNA is TGTGCCAGCAGTTACGTCGGGAGGACCTACGAGCAGTACTTC.

V gene TRBV5-1 combines with J gene TRBJ2-3; D might be TRBD1 (6 bases). This CDR3 is built from 17 residues. V was pared by 0 bases and J by 3 bases, with 17 bases between. Germline V lookup: CDR1 SGHRS, CDR2 YFSETQ. CDR3: CASSLDYRVGDTDTQYF. The CDR3 DNA is TGCGCCAGCAGCTTGGATTACAGGGTAGGGGATACAGATACGCAGTATTTT.

The chain combines TRBV7-3 with TRBJ2-1; D is perhaps TRBD1 (5 bases). V dropped 1 base and J dropped 8 bases, with 6 bases sitting between them. CDR1 and CDR2 (germline): SGHTA, FQGTGA. The CDR3 sequence is 12 residues long. The CDR3, as DNA: TGTGCCAGCAGCTTAAGGGGCGATGAGCAGTTCTTC. It is translated as CASSLRGDEQFF.

This chain uses TRBV30 with TRBJ2-7; D is unresolved. With 5 bases removed from V and 2 bases from J, the gap between germline ends came to 7 bases. This CDR3 has 11 amino acids. CDR1 and CDR2 from the germline V gene are GTSNPN and SVGIG (reference sequence). For the CDR3, the DNA is TGTGCCTGGGGCCTAACCTACGAGCAGTACTTC. This encodes CAWGLTYEQYF.

The chain carries TRBV13 and TRBJ2-3; 8 nucleotides align to TRBD2. The CDR3 extends over 18 amino acids. Germline V gives CDR1 PRHDT, CDR2 FYEKMQ (reference sequence). J gave up 1 base and V 5 bases, and 14 bases lay outside the gene matches. For the CDR3, the DNA is TGTGCCAGCAGCGCTCGGACTAGCTCCCCTCCAGGCACAGATACGCAGTATTTT. Translation: CASSARTSSPPGTDTQYF.

The V gene is TRBV6-2 or TRBV6-3, the J gene TRBJ2-5; D is unclear. This CDR3 has 12 amino acids. Germline-derived CDR1 and CDR2 are MNHEY and SVGEGT. The V end lost 2 bases, the J end lost 3 bases, and 4 bases lay between the germline ends. In DNA, the CDR3 is TGTGCCAGCAGTTACCCAAAAGAGACCCAGTACTTC. Residues: CASSYPKETQYF.

The CDR3 region has the DNA TGCGCCAGCAGCTTGACGGTCAATGAGCAGTTCTTC. It is translated as CASSLTVNEQFF. The chain joins TRBV5-1 to TRBJ2-1; D gene unclear. Trimming pared 1 base from V and 6 bases from J, leaving 5 bases between. The CDR3 contains 12 residues. Per the germline V gene, CDR1 is SGHRS and CDR2 is YFSETQ.

The genes are TRBV19 and TRBJ1-4, with no clear D. The germline V gene has CDR1 LNHDA and CDR2 SQIVND (reference sequence). The CDR3 contains 12 residues. Deletions cut 3 bases from V and 8 bases from J, with 7 bases between. CDR3 in DNA: TGTGCCAGTAGTATTCTAGGCGAAAAACTGTTTTTT. Its translation is CASSILGEKLFF.

The rearrangement links TRBV29-1 to TRBJ1-2; TRBD1 aligns across 11 bases. This CDR3 has 18 residues. With 6 bases clipped from V and 3 bases from J, the junction kept 18 bases outside the gene matches. Germline loops: CDR1 SQVTM, CDR2 ANQGSEA. The CDR3 is CSVPGTGGKGLPYYGYTF. Here the CDR3 DNA reads TGCAGCGTCCCCGGGACAGGGGGAAAGGGACTCCCATACTATGGCTACACCTTC.

The chain has TRBV5-1 and TRBJ2-3; 7 nucleotides align to TRBD1. Germline V gene lookup returns CDR1 SGHRS and CDR2 YFSETQ. V shed 4 bases and J 1 base; nucleotides not matched to a gene: 12. This CDR3 is built from 17 residues. The CDR3 protein is CASSPSFAGGGTDTQYF. The CDR3, as DNA: TGCGCCAGCAGCCCCTCCTTTGCAGGGGGAGGCACAGATACGCAGTATTTT.

The CDR3 loop is CASSLYLGTGINQPQHF. For the CDR3, the DNA is TGTGCCAGCAGCTTGTATCTTGGGACAGGGATTAATCAGCCCCAGCATTTT. The rearrangement joins TRBV5-5 to TRBJ1-5; 9 bases are a match to TRBD1. CDR3 length: 17 amino acids. From germline, CDR1 is SGHKS and CDR2 YYEKEE (reference sequence). The trim removed 1 base at V and 4 bases at J, leaving 9 bases unmatched.

This rearrangement joins TRBV15 to TRBJ2-7, with D possibly TRBD1 on 5 matching bases. The CDR3 totals 15 residues. From germline, CDR1 is LNHNV and CDR2 YYDKDF (reference sequence). The V gene lost 2 bases and the J gene lost 3 bases, with 14 bases spanning the gap. Here the CDR3 DNA reads TGTGCCACCAGCAGACAGACGGGCAGGGTCTACGAGCAGTACTTC. Translated, it gives CATSRQTGRVYEQYF. The entire variable domain, with the rest obtained from reference TRBV15 and TRBJ2-7, is as follows: DAMVIQNPRYQVTQFGKPVTLSCSQTLNHNVMYWYQQKSSQAPKLLFHYYDKDFNNEADTPDNFQSRRPNTSFCFLDIRSPGLGDTAMYLCATSRQTGRVYEQYFGPGTRLTVT.

This clone is a singleton in its sample. This chain connects TRBV28 to TRBJ1-5; 8 nucleotides align to TRBD1. Losses at the gene ends were 6 bases for V and 0 bases for J; bases not matched to a gene: 10. Per germline, CDR1 MDHEN and CDR2 SYDVKM. CDR3 length: 17 amino acids. As DNA, the CDR3 is TGTGCCAGCAGACCAATCCAGGGGGCCGATAGCAATCAGCCCCAGCATTTT. This encodes CASRPIQGADSNQPQHF.

This clone was counted once. Written as DNA, the CDR3 is TGTGCCAGCACCGCACTAGCATTCGGCACCGGGGAGCTGTTTTTT. It specifies CASTALAFGTGELFF. The chain joins TRBV27 to TRBJ2-2, with D perhaps matching TRBD2 (6 bases). This CDR3 is 15 amino acids long. Between the trimmed V and J ends, which lost 7 bases and 4 bases, there was a span of 16 bases. Germline lookup yields CDR1 MNHEY and CDR2 SMNVEV (reference sequence).

The gene calls are TRBV29-1 and TRBJ1-1, with D unresolved. The germline V gene has CDR1 SQVTM and CDR2 ANQGSEA. V was trimmed by 5 bases and J by 0 bases, leaving 10 bases between them. This CDR3 contains 13 residues. CDR3 in amino acids: CSVFRGLNTEAFF. The DNA of the CDR3 is TGCAGCGTTTTCCGAGGGCTGAACACTGAAGCTTTCTTT.

The V gene is TRBV27, the J gene TRBJ2-5; the match to TRBD1 covers 9 bases. Germline lookup yields CDR1 MNHEY and CDR2 SMNVEV (reference sequence). The CDR3 is made up of 15 amino acids. V trimming: 2 bases; J trimming: 5 bases; junction bases outside the gene matches: 6. The chain's CDR3 is CASSLIGTGSETQYF. CDR3 coding DNA: TGTGCCAGCAGTTTAATAGGGACAGGGAGTGAGACCCAGTACTTC.

In DNA form, the CDR3 reads TGTGCCAGCAGCTTCCTAAGACAGGGGGCCTACGAGCAGTACTTC. It translates to CASSFLRQGAYEQYF. The rearrangement uses TRBV5-4 and TRBJ2-7, with 9 bases fitting TRBD1. With 2 bases clipped from V and 2 bases from J, the junction kept 5 bases outside the gene matches. CDR1 is SGHNT and CDR2 is YYREEE in the germline V gene (reference sequence). The CDR3 is 15 amino acids.

V gene TRBV10-2 combines with J gene TRBJ2-7, with 9 positions matching TRBD1. The germline V gene has CDR1 WSHSY and CDR2 SAAADI. The CDR3 extends over 13 amino acids. V was pared by 8 bases and J by 2 bases, with 4 bases of the junction left unmatched. Written as DNA, the CDR3 is TGCGCCAGCGGACAGGGGACACCCTACGAGCAGTACTTC. Protein sequence: CASGQGTPYEQYF.

This chain links TRBV5-1 with TRBJ2-1; 11 bases map to TRBD2. The V gene's germline CDR1 is SGHRS and CDR2 YFSETQ. CDR3 length: 15 residues. Losses at the gene ends were 0 bases for V and 8 bases for J; bases not matched to a gene: 4. This CDR3 reads CASSLELAGEYEQFF. Here the CDR3 DNA reads TGCGCCAGCAGCTTGGAACTAGCGGGAGAATATGAGCAGTTCTTC.

The genes are TRBV27 and TRBJ1-2, with D possibly TRBD1 on 6 matching bases. With 5 bases removed from V and 6 bases from J, the gap between germline ends came to 16 bases. Germline lookup yields CDR1 MNHEY and CDR2 SMNVEV (reference sequence). The length of the CDR3 is 14 residues. The DNA for the CDR3 is TGTGCCAGCAGTCCCCACCTGACAGGAGATGGCTACACCTTC. This codes for CASSPHLTGDGYTF.

This clone was found once. The V gene is TRBV28, the J gene TRBJ2-7; no clear D gene. Germline V gene data show CDR1 as MDHEN and CDR2 as SYDVKM. The CDR3 is 13 residues long. The V end lost 1 base, the J end lost 4 bases, and 8 bases lay between the germline ends. The CDR3 reads CASSLYVAYEQYF. The CDR3 region has the DNA TGTGCCAGCAGTTTATACGTTGCGTACGAGCAGTACTTC. Full variable domain (missing parts from reference TRBV28 and TRBJ2-7): DVKVTQSSRYLVKRTGEKVFLECVQDMDHENMFWYRQDPGLGLRLIYFSYDVKMKEKGDIPEGYSVSREKKERFSLILESASTNQTSMYLCASSLYVAYEQYFGPGTRLTVT.

The chain uses TRBV12-5 and TRBJ2-7, with 8 bases that match TRBD1. Germline CDR1 LGHNT, CDR2 FRNRAP. V lost 1 base and J lost 3; bases outside the gene matches: 8. The CDR3 length is 16 residues. CDR3 residues: CASGLAPRDRYYEQYF. The CDR3, as DNA: TGTGCTAGTGGTTTGGCCCCCCGGGACAGGTACTACGAGCAGTACTTC.

V is TRBV13 and J is TRBJ1-1; weak D call: TRBD1 (6 bases). V was trimmed by 8 bases and J by 12 bases, leaving 19 bases between them. This CDR3 spans 12 amino acids. Germline V gene lookup returns CDR1 PRHDT and CDR2 FYEKMQ (reference sequence). The chain's CDR3 is CASGRAGTITFF. CDR3 DNA sequence: TGTGCCAGCGGACGGGCCGGGACAATTACTTTCTTT.

The rearrangement uses TRBV9 and TRBJ2-3, with D maybe TRBD2 (6 bases). Germline V CDR1 and CDR2: SGDLS, YYNGEE. Trimming took 1 base from V and 3 from J, leaving 12 bases between them. CDR3 length: 15 amino acids. The CDR3 DNA sequence: TGTGCCAGCAGCGTAACAGGACTAAGAACAGATACGCAGTATTTT. This sequence encodes CASSVTGLRTDTQYF.

The gene calls are TRBV6-1 and TRBJ2-7; D is perhaps TRBD1 (5 bases). The V gene's germline CDR1 is MNHNS and CDR2 SASEGT. The V end lost 2 bases, the J end lost 10 bases, and 9 bases lay between the germline ends. The CDR3 is 11 residues long. The CDR3 nucleotides read TGTGCCAGCAGTGAATACAGGATCCAGTACTTC. Translating it yields CASSEYRIQYF.

The rearrangement joins TRBV27 to TRBJ2-7; TRBD2 matches 8 bases. This CDR3 is 14 amino acids long. Germline CDR1 MNHEY, CDR2 SMNVEV (reference sequence). V shed 5 bases and J 2 bases; nucleotides not matched to a gene: 5. The CDR3: CASSPGTSPYEQYF. CDR3 nucleotides: TGTGCCAGCAGTCCCGGGACTAGTCCCTACGAGCAGTACTTC.